This TCR beta chain was sequenced during a study of blood T cell repertoires in COVID-19. Study-level background: T cells, B-cell-depleted T cells, or PBMCs provided the cDNA or gDNA that served as material.

V was shortened by 3 bases and J by 4 bases, with 14 bases between the two germline ends. This CDR3 comprises 15 residues. Germline V gene data show CDR1 as WSHSY and CDR2 as SAAADI. Under the authors' procedure: Reference gene primer amplification yielded estimated nucleated cell counts. TCRdb keeps only in-frame clones here, not all; method: immunoSEQ multiplex PCR. That table supplies the V and J calls and clone size; D and trimming were determined from the DNA. The profile covers 20,000 to 25,000 clones, with approximately 80% appearing a single time and around 46% taken by the ten largest. The receptor's source is a man aged 70-80 years with acute or convalescent COVID-19. The V and J genes are TRBV10-2 and TRBJ2-3; D may be TRBD2 (6 bases). Sequences were obtained from peripheral blood. The CDR3 DNA is TGCGCCAGCAGTGAAACTAGCATCAAGGCAGATACGCAGTATTTT. Protein: CASSETSIKADTQYF.